These T cell receptor beta chains were read from a single sample in a study of graft-versus-host responses after intestinal transplantation. Using immunoSEQ multiplex PCR, the repertoire was profiled, and TCRdb retains in-frame clones only, with some absent. Seen here are about 40,000 clones, over 85% observed once, and the top ten hold roughly 6.6%. This sample comprised PBMCs, obtained roughly 270 days after transplant. The source of these receptors is a human patient who received an intestinal transplant, so some T cells may come from the graft donor. Both conserved end residues are part of each CDR3. Fields, in order: V gene, J gene, clone size, D gene, CDR3 protein, CDR3 DNA. A D gene is named only where the DNA matches it firmly. Not all rows give a size; the values are once, few, many and, for expanded clones, a class.

>TRBV11-2|TRBJ2-1|-|TRBD2
CASSPTGLADYNEQFF
TGTGCCAGCAGCCCAACGGGACTAGCGGACTACAATGAGCAGTTCTTC
>TRBV27|TRBJ2-1|-|-
CASSQGTSSYNEQFF
TGTGCCAGCAGCCAAGGGACAAGCTCCTACAATGAGCAGTTCTTC
>TRBV6-6|TRBJ1-5|-|-
CASSYSRHQNQPQHF
TGTGCCAGCAGTTACTCGAGACATCAGAATCAGCCCCAGCATTTT
>TRBV29-1|TRBJ2-5|few|TRBD1
CSVGSGQLPETQYF
TGCAGCGTTGGATCGGGACAGCTTCCTGAGACCCAGTACTTC
>TRBV28|TRBJ2-7|-|TRBD1
CATITPGQAHEQYF
TGTGCCACCATTACGCCGGGACAGGCACACGAGCAGTACTTC
>TRBV19|TRBJ2-7|-|TRBD1
CASSAGTEAYEQYF
TGTGCCAGTAGTGCCGGGACAGAAGCCTACGAGCAGTACTTC
>TRBV9|TRBJ1-3|-|-
CASSVGAGHLSGNTIYF
TGTGCCAGCAGCGTAGGGGCCGGGCACCTCTCTGGAAACACCATATATTTT
>TRBV2|TRBJ1-5|-|-
CASSEGMQGYQPQHF
TGTGCCAGCAGTGAAGGTATGCAGGGGTATCAGCCCCAGCATTTT
>TRBV6-1|TRBJ2-3|-|TRBD2
CASSELSGGAADTQYF
TGTGCCAGCAGTGAATTGAGCGGGGGGGCTGCAGATACGCAGTATTTT
>TRBV19|TRBJ1-2|-|-
CASSRGLGYGYTF
TGTGCCAGTAGTAGGGGGCTTGGCTATGGCTACACCTTC
>TRBV9|TRBJ1-2|-|-
CASSVAGNYGYTF
TGTGCCAGCAGCGTAGCAGGGAACTATGGCTACACCTTC
>TRBV2|TRBJ2-3|-|-
CASSRLESTDTQYF
TGTGCCAGCAGTAGACTAGAAAGCACAGATACGCAGTATTTT
>TRBV5-3|TRBJ1-1|-|-
CARSLGGMPMNTEAFF
TGTGCCAGAAGCTTGGGAGGGATGCCGATGAACACTGAAGCTTTCTTT
>TRBV5-4|TRBJ1-2|-|-
CASSKQANYGYTF
TGTGCCAGCAGCAAACAGGCTAACTATGGCTACACCTTC
>TRBV19|TRBJ1-6|-|-
CASSNPRGRRVSPLHF
TGTGCCAGTAGTAATCCCCGGGGCAGGAGGGTATCACCCCTCCACTTT
>TRBV5-1|TRBJ2-3|-|TRBD1
CASSRDRVTDTQYF
TGCGCCAGCAGCCGGGACAGGGTCACAGATACGCAGTATTTT
>TRBV14|TRBJ1-1|-|-
CASSPRKNTEAFF
TGTGCCAGCAGCCCCCGGAAGAACACTGAAGCTTTCTTT
>TRBV5-1|TRBJ2-3|-|TRBD1
CASSPTGVGDTQYF
TGCGCCAGCAGCCCGACAGGGGTCGGGGATACGCAGTATTTT
>TRBV11-2|TRBJ1-1|-|-
CASSLIGRSMTEAFF
TGTGCCAGCAGCTTAATAGGACGGTCGATGACTGAAGCTTTCTTT
>TRBV30|TRBJ2-7|-|TRBD1
CAWSVKTGFHEQYF
TGTGCCTGGAGTGTAAAGACAGGGTTCCACGAGCAGTACTTC
>TRBV27|TRBJ2-7|-|TRBD1
CASSPFFIRGSSYEQYF
TGTGCCAGCAGTCCGTTTTTTATCAGGGGGAGCTCCTACGAGCAGTACTTC
>TRBV11-1|TRBJ1-5|-|-
CASSLDGNQPQHF
TGTGCCAGCAGCTTAGACGGAAATCAGCCCCAGCATTTT
>TRBV9|TRBJ2-3|-|-
CASSVELAEDTQYF
TGTGCCAGCAGCGTAGAACTAGCAGAGGATACGCAGTATTTT
>TRBV6-5|TRBJ1-1|-|-
CATATLGGTEAFF
TGTGCCACCGCAACTCTGGGGGGCACTGAAGCTTTCTTT
>TRBV12-5|TRBJ1-2|-|TRBD1
CASGLDGQGNYTF
TGTGCTAGTGGTTTGGATGGACAGGGGAACTACACCTTC
>TRBV4-1|TRBJ2-3|-|-
CASSQDGGLPRDTQYF
TGCGCCAGCAGCCAAGATGGGGGACTCCCTCGGGATACGCAGTATTTT
>TRBV27|TRBJ1-4|-|-
CASSLAVNREKLFF
TGTGCCAGCAGTTTGGCGGTTAATCGTGAAAAACTGTTTTTT
>TRBV6-1|TRBJ1-5|-|-
CASSDLGRYNQPQHF
TGTGCCAGCAGTGATCTGGGGCGGTACAATCAGCCCCAGCATTTT
>TRBV7-9|TRBJ2-3|-|-
CACASDTQYF
TGTGCCTGCGCGTCAGATACGCAGTATTTT